This is a list of T cell receptor beta chains from one sample in a study of OX40 agonist ivuxolimab in advanced cancers. TCRdb's table, derived via immunoSEQ multiplex PCR, lists solely in-frame clones and lacks some. This sample carries more than 80,000 clones, around nine tenths of them seen once, and the ten largest clones take around 0.31%. The specimen was CD4+ or CD8+ T cells sorted from blood, collected in a trial of the OX40 agonist ivuxolimab. These TCRs come from an adult with an advanced solid tumor such as melanoma, head and neck, liver or kidney cancer. Both conserved end residues are part of each CDR3. A D gene is named only where the DNA matches it firmly. The size of a clone is reported for some rows only, either as once, few or many, or as a class for expanded clones.

clone size: -; J gene: TRBJ1-4; D gene: TRBD1; V gene: TRBV23-1; CDR3 protein: CASSQPRTGKDEKLFF; CDR3 DNA: TGCGCCAGCAGTCAACCGAGGACAGGGAAAGATGAAAAACTGTTTTTT
clone size: -; J gene: TRBJ2-7; D gene: -; V gene: TRBV2; CDR3 protein: CASSEPHDRTRRSGYEQYF; CDR3 DNA: TGTGCCAGCAGTGAACCCCACGACAGAACACGCCGCAGTGGTTACGAGCAGTACTTC
clone size: -; J gene: TRBJ1-4; D gene: -; V gene: TRBV18; CDR3 protein: CASSPQERNEKLFF; CDR3 DNA: TGTGCCAGCTCGCCACAGGAACGAAATGAAAAACTGTTTTTT
clone size: -; J gene: TRBJ2-1; D gene: -; V gene: TRBV28; CDR3 protein: CASKTLTGEQFF; CDR3 DNA: TGTGCCAGCAAGACCCTGACAGGTGAGCAGTTCTTC
clone size: -; J gene: TRBJ1-1; D gene: -; V gene: TRBV7-3; CDR3 protein: CASSLRGNTEAFF; CDR3 DNA: TGTGCCAGCAGCCTCAGGGGGAACACTGAAGCTTTCTTT
clone size: -; J gene: TRBJ2-7; D gene: -; V gene: TRBV2; CDR3 protein: CASSLSYEQYF; CDR3 DNA: TGTGCCAGCAGCCTCTCCTACGAGCAGTACTTC
clone size: once; J gene: TRBJ2-5; D gene: TRBD1; V gene: TRBV28; CDR3 protein: CASRPRGQGSGETQYF; CDR3 DNA: TGTGCCAGCAGACCCCGCGGACAGGGAAGTGGAGAGACCCAGTACTTC
clone size: -; J gene: TRBJ2-1; D gene: -; V gene: TRBV29-1; CDR3 protein: CSVEGIGEQFF; CDR3 DNA: TGCAGCGTTGAGGGGATTGGGGAGCAGTTCTTC
clone size: -; J gene: TRBJ2-5; D gene: -; V gene: TRBV5-4; CDR3 protein: CASSLGQGGWTETQYF; CDR3 DNA: TGTGCCAGCAGCTTGGGGCAGGGTGGATGGACAGAGACCCAGTACTTC
clone size: -; J gene: TRBJ1-2; D gene: -; V gene: TRBV7-2; CDR3 protein: CASSTSGTHSNYGYTF; CDR3 DNA: TGTGCCAGCAGCACCTCCGGGACACATTCTAACTATGGCTACACCTTC
clone size: -; J gene: TRBJ1-3; D gene: -; V gene: TRBV28; CDR3 protein: CASSLAGGNTIYF; CDR3 DNA: TGTGCCAGCAGTTTAGCAGGTGGAAACACCATATATTTT
clone size: few; J gene: TRBJ2-5; D gene: -; V gene: TRBV7-3; CDR3 protein: CASSLEGSGTQYF; CDR3 DNA: TGTGCCAGCAGCTTAGAGGGATCAGGGACCCAGTACTTC
clone size: -; J gene: TRBJ1-1; D gene: -; V gene: TRBV18; CDR3 protein: CASSGGAGVDAFF; CDR3 DNA: TGTGCCAGCTCGGGAGGGGCGGGCGTCGACGCTTTCTTT
clone size: -; J gene: TRBJ2-5; D gene: -; V gene: TRBV19; CDR3 protein: CASSQSGSKETQYF; CDR3 DNA: TGTGCCAGTAGCCAAAGTGGGAGTAAAGAGACCCAGTACTTC
clone size: -; J gene: TRBJ2-7; D gene: -; V gene: TRBV2; CDR3 protein: CASSEAKTYYEQYF; CDR3 DNA: TGTGCCAGCAGTGAAGCAAAGACATACTACGAGCAGTACTTC
clone size: -; J gene: TRBJ1-1; D gene: -; V gene: TRBV7-2; CDR3 protein: CASSLVISGEAFF; CDR3 DNA: TGTGCCAGCAGCTTAGTGATATCGGGGGAAGCTTTCTTT
clone size: -; J gene: TRBJ2-7; D gene: -; V gene: TRBV9; CDR3 protein: CASSVVPISYEQYF; CDR3 DNA: TGTGCCAGCAGCGTAGTTCCAATCTCCTACGAGCAGTACTTC
clone size: -; J gene: TRBJ1-1; D gene: -; V gene: TRBV5-1; CDR3 protein: CASRTGGNTEAFF; CDR3 DNA: TGCGCCAGCAGAACGGGGGGCAATACTGAAGCTTTCTTT
clone size: -; J gene: TRBJ1-1; D gene: -; V gene: TRBV5-1; CDR3 protein: CASSLTQGHSFETEAFF; CDR3 DNA: TGCGCCAGCAGCTTGACCCAGGGACACTCCTTTGAAACTGAAGCTTTCTTT
clone size: once; J gene: TRBJ2-1; D gene: -; V gene: TRBV28; CDR3 protein: CASSSPRARALSYNEQFF; CDR3 DNA: TGTGCCAGCAGTTCCCCGAGGGCGCGCGCCCTCTCCTACAATGAGCAGTTCTTC
clone size: -; J gene: TRBJ2-7; D gene: TRBD2; V gene: TRBV7-9; CDR3 protein: CASSLSGGGSYEQYF; CDR3 DNA: TGTGCCAGCAGCTTATCTGGCGGGGGTTCCTACGAGCAGTACTTC
clone size: -; J gene: TRBJ1-3; D gene: -; V gene: TRBV6-1; CDR3 protein: CASSQVGAGNTIYF; CDR3 DNA: TGTGCCAGCAGCCAAGTTGGCGCTGGAAACACCATATATTTT
clone size: -; J gene: TRBJ2-2; D gene: -; V gene: TRBV7-2; CDR3 protein: CASSSSMNTGELFF; CDR3 DNA: TGTGCCAGCAGCTCTTCAATGAACACCGGGGAGCTGTTTTTT
clone size: once; J gene: TRBJ2-1; D gene: TRBD1; V gene: TRBV6-4; CDR3 protein: CASSDSTGGKNNEQFF; CDR3 DNA: TGTGCCAGCAGTGACTCGACAGGGGGGAAAAACAATGAGCAGTTCTTC
clone size: -; J gene: TRBJ1-6; D gene: -; V gene: TRBV30; CDR3 protein: CAWSVRQSYNSPLHF; CDR3 DNA: TGTGCCTGGAGTGTACGGCAGTCCTATAATTCACCCCTCCACTTT
clone size: -; J gene: TRBJ1-4; D gene: TRBD1; V gene: TRBV6-6; CDR3 protein: CASSSRQGGNEKLFF; CDR3 DNA: TGTGCCAGCAGTTCTCGACAGGGAGGAAACGAAAAACTGTTTTTT
clone size: few; J gene: TRBJ1-5; D gene: -; V gene: TRBV19; CDR3 protein: CASSLQSNQPQHF; CDR3 DNA: TGTGCCAGTAGTCTCCAGAGCAATCAGCCCCAGCATTTT
clone size: -; J gene: TRBJ2-7; D gene: TRBD1; V gene: TRBV7-2; CDR3 protein: CASSSDRAGEQYF; CDR3 DNA: TGTGCCAGCAGCTCTGACAGGGCTGGCGAGCAGTACTTC
clone size: -; J gene: TRBJ2-3; D gene: -; V gene: TRBV7-9; CDR3 protein: CASSLGTVSTDTQYF; CDR3 DNA: TGTGCCAGCAGCTTAGGTACCGTCAGCACAGATACGCAGTATTTT
clone size: -; J gene: TRBJ1-1; D gene: TRBD1; V gene: TRBV29-1; CDR3 protein: CSGIYRGTEAFF; CDR3 DNA: TGCAGCGGAATCTACAGGGGCACTGAAGCTTTCTTT
clone size: -; J gene: TRBJ2-7; D gene: TRBD2; V gene: TRBV6-6; CDR3 protein: CASSYSELAGYYEQYF; CDR3 DNA: TGTGCCAGCAGTTACTCCGAGCTAGCGGGATACTACGAGCAGTACTTC
clone size: few; J gene: TRBJ2-7; D gene: TRBD2; V gene: TRBV5-7; CDR3 protein: CASSLYQREDSYEQYF; CDR3 DNA: TGTGCCAGCAGCTTATACCAGCGGGAGGATAGCTACGAGCAGTACTTC
clone size: -; J gene: TRBJ2-1; D gene: TRBD2; V gene: TRBV27; CDR3 protein: CASSLRLAGHNEQFF; CDR3 DNA: TGTGCCAGCAGTTTACGGCTAGCGGGGCACAATGAGCAGTTCTTC
clone size: -; J gene: TRBJ1-6; D gene: TRBD1; V gene: TRBV15; CDR3 protein: CATSSGTGTASPLHF; CDR3 DNA: TGTGCCACCAGCAGTGGGACAGGGACGGCTTCACCCCTCCACTTT
clone size: -; J gene: TRBJ2-1; D gene: -; V gene: TRBV12-2; CDR3 protein: CASRLAWLAGVRFF; CDR3 DNA: TGTGCAAGTCGCTTAGCCTGGCTAGCGGGAGTCAGGTTCTTC
clone size: -; J gene: TRBJ2-7; D gene: TRBD2; V gene: TRBV18; CDR3 protein: CASSPRASGSPNEQYF; CDR3 DNA: TGTGCCAGCTCACCACGGGCTAGCGGGAGTCCCAACGAGCAGTACTTC
clone size: -; J gene: TRBJ2-2; D gene: TRBD2; V gene: TRBV7-2; CDR3 protein: CASRTSGDTGELFF; CDR3 DNA: TGTGCCAGCAGGACTAGCGGGGACACCGGGGAGCTGTTTTTT
clone size: -; J gene: TRBJ2-7; D gene: -; V gene: TRBV7-2; CDR3 protein: CASSLGPTRSSYEQYF; CDR3 DNA: TGTGCCAGCAGCTTGGGACCAACTCGCAGCTCCTACGAGCAGTACTTC
clone size: -; J gene: TRBJ2-7; D gene: -; V gene: TRBV29-1; CDR3 protein: CSVEDQKPGLSNEQYF; CDR3 DNA: TGCAGCGTTGAAGATCAGAAGCCCGGCTTGAGTAACGAGCAGTACTTC
clone size: -; J gene: TRBJ2-1; D gene: -; V gene: TRBV18; CDR3 protein: CASSPDRVTRSSYNEQFF; CDR3 DNA: TGTGCCAGCTCACCGGACCGCGTTACACGATCCTCCTACAATGAGCAGTTCTTC
clone size: -; J gene: TRBJ2-3; D gene: TRBD2; V gene: TRBV30; CDR3 protein: CAGSSGRAFVDTQYF; CDR3 DNA: TGTGCCGGCAGTAGCGGGAGGGCTTTTGTAGATACGCAGTATTTT
clone size: -; J gene: TRBJ1-5; D gene: -; V gene: TRBV6-1; CDR3 protein: CASSDGPQHF; CDR3 DNA: TGTGCCAGCAGTGACGGGCCCCAGCATTTT
clone size: -; J gene: TRBJ2-6; D gene: -; V gene: TRBV7-3; CDR3 protein: CASSLTFGANVLTF; CDR3 DNA: TGTGCCAGCAGCTTAACATTCGGGGCCAACGTCCTGACTTTC
clone size: -; J gene: TRBJ2-1; D gene: -; V gene: TRBV5-4; CDR3 protein: CASSPQGGRDREFF; CDR3 DNA: TGTGCCAGCAGTCCCCAAGGCGGGAGGGACAGGGAATTCTTC
clone size: -; J gene: TRBJ1-1; D gene: TRBD1; V gene: TRBV28; CDR3 protein: CASSAAGTANTEAFF; CDR3 DNA: TGTGCCAGCAGTGCGGCCGGGACAGCGAACACTGAAGCTTTCTTT
clone size: -; J gene: TRBJ1-5; D gene: -; V gene: TRBV6-5; CDR3 protein: CASSTREGQPQHF; CDR3 DNA: TGTGCCAGCAGTACCAGGGAGGGGCAGCCCCAGCATTTT
clone size: -; J gene: TRBJ2-1; D gene: TRBD2; V gene: TRBV9; CDR3 protein: CASSVGSGSNNEQFF; CDR3 DNA: TGTGCCAGCAGCGTAGGTAGCGGGAGTAACAATGAGCAGTTCTTC
clone size: -; J gene: TRBJ2-1; D gene: -; V gene: TRBV7-2; CDR3 protein: CASSRIAVPNEQFF; CDR3 DNA: TGTGCCAGCAGCCGAATAGCGGTCCCCAATGAGCAGTTCTTC
clone size: once; J gene: TRBJ2-7; D gene: TRBD1; V gene: TRBV11-3; CDR3 protein: CASSLDGDRGLNEQYF; CDR3 DNA: TGTGCCAGCAGCTTAGATGGGGACAGGGGGCTCAACGAGCAGTACTTC
clone size: once; J gene: TRBJ2-1; D gene: -; V gene: TRBV7-9; CDR3 protein: CASSLGGAPSGQFF; CDR3 DNA: TGTGCCAGCAGCTTAGGCGGGGCCCCTTCCGGGCAGTTCTTC